These 32 T cell receptor beta chains originate from one sample sequenced in a study of blood T cell repertoires in COVID-19. The table came from immunoSEQ multiplex PCR; TCRdb's copy has only in-frame clones and leaves some out. The sample has about 100,000 clones, 70% to 90% seen once. The sequencing input was peripheral blood. These receptors were taken from a human donor in a cohort sampled during active COVID-19.

This chain uses TRBV15 with TRBJ2-7; 9 bases align to TRBD1. V gave up 3 bases and J gave up 2 bases; unmatched junction bases: 5. Germline assignment: CDR1 LNHNV and CDR2 YYDKDF (reference sequence). The CDR3 covers 15 residues. CDR3 in amino acids: CATSRVRDRAYEQYF. For the CDR3, the DNA is TGTGCCACCAGCAGGGTCCGGGACAGGGCCTACGAGCAGTACTTC.

V usage is TRBV7-9 and J usage is TRBJ2-3; TRBD1 matches 8 bases. Trimming at V came to 11 bases and at J to 5 bases, leaving 9 bases not matched to a gene. This CDR3 region has 13 residues. Germline V gives CDR1 SEHNR, CDR2 FQNEAQ (reference sequence). The DNA of the CDR3 is TGTGCCCTTGGGCAGGGGGCGGGAGATACGCAGTATTTT. This codes for CALGQGAGDTQYF.

Only a few counts were recorded for this clone. The chain uses TRBV3-1 (or the pseudogene TRBV3-2) and TRBJ2-3; tentative D call: TRBD1 (5 bases). CDR1 is LGHDT, CDR2 YNNKEL, per germline (reference sequence). This CDR3 region has 16 residues. The V end lost 6 bases, the J end lost 0 bases, and 16 bases lay between the germline ends. As DNA, the CDR3 is TGTGCCAGCAGTCCACCGTGGGGCTCTAGCACAGATACGCAGTATTTT. Protein product: CASSPPWGSSTDTQYF.

This clone is a singleton in its sample. This rearrangement joins TRBV7-9 to TRBJ1-1; D is unclear. With 4 bases removed from V and 0 bases from J, the gap between germline ends came to 15 bases. The CDR3 totals 16 residues. The germline gives CDR1 SEHNR, CDR2 FQNEAQ (reference sequence). The CDR3 bases are TGTGCCAGCAGCTACACCCCCGCAACCATGAACACTGAAGCTTTCTTT. The encoded protein is CASSYTPATMNTEAFF.

The chain has TRBV4-1 and TRBJ1-1, with D unresolved. Germline CDR1 MGHRA, CDR2 YSYEKL. There are 15 residues in the CDR3. The germline V and J ends were trimmed by 4 bases and 0 bases, with 12 bases remaining between them. CDR3 sequence reads: CASSLSGGMNTEAFF. Written as DNA, the CDR3 is TGCGCCAGCAGCCTAAGTGGAGGGATGAACACTGAAGCTTTCTTT.

This clone was seen once. The CDR3 DNA reads as TGTGCCAGCAGCTTAGCTAGCGGGAGAATGGAGACCCAGTACTTC. It specifies CASSLASGRMETQYF. The chain couples TRBV7-9 to TRBJ2-5, with 9 bases identical to TRBD2. Germline V gives CDR1 SEHNR, CDR2 FQNEAQ (reference sequence). With 0 bases clipped from V and 5 bases from J, the junction kept 4 bases outside the gene matches. The CDR3 is 15 residues long.

This chain joins TRBV3-1 (or the pseudogene TRBV3-2) and TRBJ2-1; possible D gene TRBD2, 5 bases. Trimming shortened V by 2 bases and J by 10 bases, and 6 bases separated the two germline ends. CDR1 LGHDT and CDR2 YNNKEL come from the germline V gene (reference sequence). CDR3 length: 11 residues. CDR3 sequence reads: CASSQRGEQFF. The CDR3 nucleotides read TGTGCCAGCAGCCAACGAGGGGAGCAGTTCTTC.

In this sample, this clone turned up once. This rearrangement joins TRBV10-2 to TRBJ2-1; D remains unclear. CDR3 size: 15 residues. The germline V gene encodes CDR1 WSHSY and CDR2 SAAADI. Trimming left V 1 base short and J 0 bases short, with 7 bases between. The DNA of the CDR3 is TGCGCCAGCAGTGAGTGGTCGAGCTCCTACAATGAGCAGTTCTTC. Protein product: CASSEWSSSYNEQFF.

This clone was seen just once. Different DNA sequences within this sample yield the same CDR3. V and J are TRBV7-9 and TRBJ2-5; TRBD1 matches at 11 bases. Germline trimming cut 5 bases from V and 5 bases from J; bases unmatched to any gene: 7. Germline values: CDR1 SEHNR, CDR2 FQNEAQ (reference sequence). The CDR3 length is 15 residues. This chain's CDR3 is CASSPWTGGEETQYF. The CDR3 DNA is TGTGCCAGCAGCCCCTGGACAGGGGGCGAGGAGACCCAGTACTTC. Using reference TRBV7-9 and TRBJ2-5 for the parts outside the CDR3, the full variable domain is DTGVSQNPRHKITKRGQNVTFRCDPISEHNRLYWYRQTLGQGPEFLTYFQNEAQLEKSRLLSDRFSAERPKGSFSTLEIQRTEQGDSAMYLCASSPWTGGEETQYFGPGTRLLVL.

This clone was detected ten times or more. The J gene is TRBJ2-1, the V gene TRBV6-4; 11 nucleotides align to TRBD2. Germline CDR1 reads MRHNA; CDR2 reads SNTAGT. V gave up 2 bases and J gave up 5 bases; unmatched junction bases: 5. This CDR3 contains 16 residues. For the CDR3, the DNA is TGTGCCAGCAGTGACCAAGGGACTAGCGGAAACAATGAGCAGTTCTTC. Amino acids: CASSDQGTSGNNEQFF.

The J gene is TRBJ2-1, the V gene TRBV28, with D possibly matching TRBD1 (6 bases). Germline V gives CDR1 MDHEN, CDR2 SYDVKM. The V gene lost 8 bases and the J gene lost 4 bases, with 15 bases spanning the gap. CDR3 length: 14 amino acids. The CDR3 loop reads CASLRTANYNEQFF. As DNA, the CDR3 is TGTGCCAGCCTCCGGACAGCAAATTACAATGAGCAGTTCTTC.

This chain links TRBV5-1 with TRBJ2-2, with 7 bases fitting TRBD2. From germline, CDR1 is SGHRS and CDR2 YFSETQ. There are 20 residues in the CDR3. With 4 bases clipped from V and 0 bases from J, the junction kept 18 bases outside the gene matches. CDR3 bases: TGCGCCAGCAGCCGCAGGCCTAGCGGCGGGATTGACGCGAACACCGGGGAGCTGTTTTTT. Translated: CASSRRPSGGIDANTGELFF.

This clone was detected once. The chain is built from TRBV3-1 (or the pseudogene TRBV3-2) and TRBJ2-5; TRBD1 might be the D (6 bases). The germline CDR1 and CDR2 sequences are LGHDT and YNNKEL (reference sequence). There are 16 residues in the CDR3. The V gene lost 2 bases and the J gene lost 1 base, with 14 bases spanning the gap. The CDR3 DNA is TGTGCCAGCAGCCAACCCCGAGGGGGAGTCCAAGAGACCCAGTACTTC. This codes for CASSQPRGGVQETQYF.

V usage is TRBV5-1 and J usage is TRBJ2-7, with TRBD2 as a possible D gene (6 bases). V gave up 5 bases and J gave up 5 bases, with 14 bases separating them. CDR1 is SGHRS, CDR2 YFSETQ, per germline. The CDR3 has 13 residues. The CDR3 loop reads CASRYGTFNEQYF. The CDR3 nucleotides read TGCGCCAGCAGATACGGGACTTTCAACGAGCAGTACTTC.

The V and J genes are TRBV11-2 and TRBJ1-3; 7 bases align to TRBD1. V lost 5 bases to trimming and J lost 4 bases; unmatched junction nucleotides: 8. CDR1 and CDR2 from the germline V gene are SGHAT and FQNNGV. This CDR3 has 15 residues. The CDR3 protein is CASSPRAGGGNTIYF. The CDR3 DNA is TGTGCCAGCAGCCCCAGAGCAGGGGGAGGAAACACCATATATTTT.

The V gene is TRBV5-1, the J gene TRBJ2-7; D perhaps matches TRBD2 (6 bases). The CDR3 extends over 16 amino acids. Per the germline V gene, CDR1 is SGHRS and CDR2 is YFSETQ. V was clipped by 0 bases and J by 6 bases, with 19 bases between them. The CDR3 DNA is TGCGCCAGCAGCTTGGTGTTGGAGGACTTGGGGGGCGAGCAGTACTTC. This encodes CASSLVLEDLGGEQYF.

This clone was counted only a few times. V gene TRBV7-2 combines with J gene TRBJ2-5, with D perhaps TRBD1 (6 bases). Germline V CDR1 and CDR2: SGHTA, FQGNSA. V lost 5 bases to trimming and J lost 4 bases, with 20 bases between them. The CDR3 covers 16 residues. The CDR3 coding sequence is TGTGCCAGCAGCCCGTCTAACTTCCGAGGGGGAGAGACCCAGTACTTC. Amino acids: CASSPSNFRGGETQYF.

The chain employs TRBV14 and TRBJ2-7; maybe TRBD2 (6 bases). CDR3 length: 14 residues. CDR1 is SGHDN, CDR2 FVKESK, per germline. V was pared by 4 bases and J by 6 bases, with 16 bases between. For the CDR3, the DNA is TGTGCCAGCAGCCGGGGGGATGAGTGGGGCGAGCAGTACTTC. Translated: CASSRGDEWGEQYF.

V and J are TRBV9 and TRBJ2-3; D not certain. CDR1 and CDR2 (germline): SGDLS, YYNGEE. The CDR3 is 16 amino acids. With 1 base removed from V and 3 bases from J, the gap between germline ends came to 15 bases. The CDR3 bases are TGTGCCAGCAGCGTATTGGGCCAGCCCGGAACAGATACGCAGTATTTT. It yields the protein CASSVLGQPGTDTQYF.

The chain recombines TRBV28 with TRBJ2-3; 10 bases fit TRBD1. The CDR3 extends over 14 amino acids. CDR1 is MDHEN, CDR2 SYDVKM, per germline. V dropped 2 bases and J dropped 4; count of bases not matched to a gene: 0. The CDR3 is CASSLGTGADTQYF. The CDR3 nucleotides are TGTGCCAGCAGTTTAGGGACAGGGGCAGATACGCAGTATTTT.

The chain links TRBV6-4 to TRBJ2-5; 7 bases fit TRBD2. After removal of 3 bases from V and 2 bases from J, the junction contained 0 bases not matched to a gene. This CDR3 comprises 13 residues. Germline CDR1 is MRHNA and CDR2 is SNTAGT. The CDR3 DNA is TGTGCCAGCAGTGAGCGGGAGCAAGAGACCCAGTACTTC. Amino acids: CASSEREQETQYF.

The chain recombines TRBV25-1 with TRBJ2-1; perhaps TRBD2 as D (6 bases). The length of the CDR3 is 14 residues. The germline V and J ends were trimmed by 5 bases and 6 bases, with 14 bases remaining between them. Germline assignment: CDR1 MGHDK and CDR2 SYGVNS. The CDR3 reads CASSSGTSFNEQFF. As DNA, the CDR3 is TGTGCCAGCAGTTCCGGGACTTCGTTCAATGAGCAGTTCTTC. Full variable domain (remainder filled in from reference TRBV25-1 and TRBJ2-1): EADIYQTPRYLVIGTGKKITLECSQTMGHDKMYWYQQDPGMELHLIHYSYGVNSTEKGDLSSESTVSRIRTEHFPLTLESARPSHTSQYLCASSSGTSFNEQFFGPGTRLTVL.

The chain links TRBV5-1 to TRBJ2-5, with D perhaps matching TRBD2 (6 bases). Trimming removed 4 bases from V and 3 bases from J, with 13 bases in between. This CDR3 comprises 14 residues. Germline CDR1 is SGHRS and CDR2 is YFSETQ. CDR3 in amino acids: CASSMAGREETQYF. The CDR3 nucleotides read TGCGCCAGCAGCATGGCCGGGAGAGAAGAGACCCAGTACTTC.

J is TRBJ2-1 and V is TRBV18; 11 positions agree with TRBD2. The CDR3 totals 16 residues. In germline, CDR1 is KGHSH, CDR2 LQKENI. After removal of 2 bases from V and 9 bases from J, the junction contained 9 bases not matched to a gene. CDR3 sequence (DNA): TGTGCCAGCTCACCAACTAGCGGGAGCGCGCGGTCTGAGCAGTTCTTC. Translation gives CASSPTSGSARSEQFF.

The J gene is TRBJ2-1, the V gene TRBV11-2, with 8 bases lining up with TRBD2. CDR1 SGHAT and CDR2 FQNNGV come from the germline V gene. The CDR3 contains 16 residues. V lost 5 bases to trimming and J lost 0 bases; unmatched junction nucleotides: 6. DNA for the CDR3: TGTGCCAGCAGCCGACGTAGCGGGACCTCCTACAATGAGCAGTTCTTC. Translated, it gives CASSRRSGTSYNEQFF.

V is TRBV29-1 and J is TRBJ1-1, with D perhaps matching TRBD1 (5 bases). Looked up from germline, CDR1 is SQVTM and CDR2 is ANQGSEA. V gave up 8 bases and J gave up 11 bases, with 18 bases separating them. The CDR3 runs to 11 residues. DNA of the CDR3: TGCAGCACATGGATTGGGGGGTCGGCTTTCTTT. This sequence encodes CSTWIGGSAFF.

The chain recombines TRBV9 with TRBJ2-3, with 14 bases that match TRBD2. CDR1 and CDR2 (germline): SGDLS, YYNGEE. The CDR3 has 16 amino acids. Germline trimming cut 2 bases from V and 5 bases from J; bases unmatched to any gene: 4. The CDR3 DNA follows: TGTGCCAGCAGCGTGGGACTAGCGGGAGTCCAAGATACGCAGTATTTT. Translating gives CASSVGLAGVQDTQYF.

The chain links TRBV25-1 to TRBJ2-5; perhaps TRBD2 as D (6 bases). V was trimmed by 6 bases and J by 5 bases, leaving 13 bases between them. Germline V gene sequence: CDR1 MGHDK, CDR2 SYGVNS. The CDR3 runs to 13 residues. The CDR3 protein is CASRRGPGETQYF. CDR3 DNA: TGTGCCAGCAGGCGGGGTCCTGGGGAGACCCAGTACTTC. Filled out from reference TRBV25-1 and TRBJ2-5, the complete variable domain reads EADIYQTPRYLVIGTGKKITLECSQTMGHDKMYWYQQDPGMELHLIHYSYGVNSTEKGDLSSESTVSRIRTEHFPLTLESARPSHTSQYLCASRRGPGETQYFGPGTRLLVL.

In this sample, this clone turned up a few times. The same CDR3 arises from other DNA sequences in this sample as well. This chain uses TRBV4-3 with TRBJ1-2, with D maybe TRBD1 (6 bases). This CDR3 comprises 13 residues. Between the trimmed V and J ends, which lost 0 bases and 8 bases, there was a span of 10 bases. Germline CDR1 reads LGHNA; CDR2 reads YSLEER. CDR3 sequence reads: CASSQDSGDGYTF. CDR3 bases: TGCGCCAGCAGCCAAGATTCAGGGGACGGCTACACCTTC.

In regard to this clone: Other nucleotide sequences from this sample produce the same CDR3. V usage is TRBV18 and J usage is TRBJ2-7; 7 bases line up with TRBD1. CDR1 and CDR2 from the germline V gene are KGHSH and LQKENI. Trimming cost V 1 base and J 1 base; bases outside gene matches: 4. The CDR3 loop spans 15 amino acids. The CDR3 region has the DNA TGTGCCAGCTCACCACGCCAGGGGGAATCCTACGAGCAGTACTTC. It yields the protein CASSPRQGESYEQYF.

The V gene is TRBV28, the J gene TRBJ2-5; possible D gene TRBD2, 6 bases. The CDR3 loop spans 15 amino acids. Trimming took 3 bases from V and 1 from J, leaving 12 bases between them. Germline V CDR1 and CDR2: MDHEN, SYDVKM. This chain's CDR3 is CASSFLVGLQETQYF. CDR3 DNA: TGTGCCAGCAGTTTCCTCGTGGGACTCCAAGAGACCCAGTACTTC.

CDR3 region: CASSLAGGRVNEQFF. The CDR3 DNA reads as TGTGCCAGCAGCTTAGCAGGGGGTAGGGTAAATGAGCAGTTCTTC. The chain joins TRBV7-9 to TRBJ2-1; D possibly corresponds to TRBD1 (6 bases). V was trimmed by 0 bases and J by 7 bases, leaving 13 bases between them. Germline V gives CDR1 SEHNR, CDR2 FQNEAQ (reference sequence). The CDR3 length is 15 residues.